These 13 T cell receptor beta chains came from one sample sequenced in a study of metastatic and nonmetastatic thyroid tumors. TCRdb reprocessed the PCR reads using MiXCR. Altogether 21,000 or so clones are present, 10% to 15% being singletons, with the ten largest covering around 24%. Every patient was untreated before thyroid surgery. Material for sequencing was blood. The receptors were sampled from a female donor with papillary thyroid cancer or a benign thyroid nodule (not recorded which). Some clones in this sample may be carry-over from other donors' samples.

This clone is categorized as medium-sized. The chain links TRBV24-1 to TRBJ1-6, with D hard to call. The V end lost 4 bases, the J end lost 10 bases, and 10 bases lay between the germline ends. This CDR3 spans 13 amino acids. CDR1 and CDR2 (germline): KGHDR, SFDVKD. For the CDR3, the DNA is TGTGCCACCAGTGAGCGTTGGGGATCACCCCTCCACTTT. Encoded protein: CATSERWGSPLHF.

V usage is TRBV5-4 and J usage is TRBJ2-2; 7 bases map to TRBD1. Germline-derived CDR1 and CDR2 are SGHNT and YYREEE (reference sequence). With V trimmed by 7 bases and J by 3 bases, 9 bases remained unmatched. The CDR3 covers 15 residues. The CDR3 here is CASGPEGAYTGELFF. The CDR3 DNA reads TGTGCCAGCGGTCCAGAGGGGGCGTACACCGGGGAGCTGTTTTTT.

By share, this clone counts as medium-sized. This chain connects TRBV24-1 to TRBJ2-7; D possibly matches TRBD1 or TRBD2 (5 bases each). The CDR3 has 12 amino acids. Trimming left V 9 bases short and J 7 bases short, with 15 bases between. Germline V gene sequence: CDR1 KGHDR, CDR2 SFDVKD. CDR3: CATGDVTGEQYF. The CDR3, as DNA: TGTGCCACCGGGGACGTTACGGGGGAGCAGTACTTC.

This clone appeared a single time. A much more abundant neighbour one base away suggests this may be a read error. The chain has TRBV9 and TRBJ2-3; the D is unclear. Per germline, CDR1 SGDLS and CDR2 YYNGEE. The CDR3 runs to 14 residues. The DNA for the CDR3 is TGTGCCAGCAGCTGGGCATTGAGCACAGATACGCAGTGTTTT. As protein: CASSWALSTDTQCF.

This clone was counted ten times or more. The genes are TRBV19 and TRBJ1-1; D gene uncertain. Germline values: CDR1 LNHDA, CDR2 SQIVND (reference sequence). The CDR3 contains 14 residues. The V end was cut by 3 bases, the J end by 1 base, with 9 bases between. The DNA for the CDR3 is TGTGCCAGTAGTATCGACTCTCCGAACACTGAAGCTTTCTTT. As protein: CASSIDSPNTEAFF.

As to this clone: A read error may explain this, as a much larger clone is one base away. The chain uses TRBV6-2 or TRBV6-3 and TRBJ2-5, with D possibly matching TRBD2 (5 bases). The CDR3 length is 14 residues. V was cut by 5 bases and J by 1 base, with 11 bases left in between. Looked up from germline, CDR1 is MNHEY and CDR2 is SVGEGT. The DNA for the CDR3 is TGTGCCAGCAGTAACGGACTGACCCAAGAGACCCAGTACTTC. Translating it yields CASSNGLTQETQYF.

This clone showed up many times. The gene calls are TRBV5-6 and TRBJ2-2; 8 bases map to TRBD1. The V segment lost 4 bases and the J segment 14 bases; nucleotides outside the gene matches: 10. Germline V lookup: CDR1 SGHDT, CDR2 YYEEEE. The CDR3 has 13 amino acids. CDR3 loop: CASSGRRTGLLFF. As DNA, the CDR3 is TGTGCCAGCAGCGGGAGACGGACAGGGTTACTGTTTTTT.

This clone was picked up many times. The V call is TRBV5-1, the J call TRBJ2-1, with TRBD2 matching 11 bases. The CDR3 has 15 amino acids. Per germline, CDR1 SGHRS and CDR2 YFSETQ. V was clipped by 4 bases and J by 0 bases; unmatched bases: 0. The CDR3 sequence is CASSTSGSSYNEQFF. CDR3 sequence (DNA): TGCGCCAGCAGCACTAGCGGGAGCTCCTACAATGAGCAGTTCTTC.

This clone was counted at least ten times. The rearrangement links TRBV5-6 to TRBJ2-7; possibly TRBD2 for D (5 bases). Trimming shortened V by 4 bases and J by 4 bases, and 15 bases separated the two germline ends. The V gene's germline CDR1 is SGHDT and CDR2 YYEEEE. The CDR3 length is 14 residues. DNA of the CDR3: TGTGCCAGCAGCCTACTAAGGACTCGTTACGAGCAGTACTTC. Its translation: CASSLLRTRYEQYF. Full variable domain (outside the CDR3, taken from reference TRBV5-6 and TRBJ2-7): DAGVTQSPTHLIKTRGQQVTLRCSPKSGHDTVSWYQQALGQGPQFIFQYYEEEERQRGNFPDRFSGHQFPNYSSELNVNALLLGDSALYLCASSLLRTRYEQYFGPGTRLTVT.

The sample holds many counts of this clone. The CDR3 nucleotides read TGTGCCACCATCAGTTATCGGGTGAACACTGAAGCTTTCTTT. Its translation is CATISYRVNTEAFF. The chain carries TRBV6-2 or TRBV6-3 and TRBJ1-1; no clear D gene. Germline CDR1 is MNHEY and CDR2 is SVGEGT. The CDR3 is made up of 14 amino acids. The germline V and J ends were trimmed by 10 bases and 0 bases, with 15 bases remaining between them.

There are many counts of this clone. The chain joins TRBV10-3 to TRBJ2-1, with D possibly being TRBD1 (8 bases). This CDR3 spans 19 amino acids. V lost 6 bases, J lost 4 bases, and 28 bases lay in between. Germline assignment: CDR1 ENHRY and CDR2 SYGVKD. The CDR3, as DNA: TGTGCCATCAGCGCCGACGGGTCAACCGGACAGGGAGGGTACAATGAGCAGTTCTTC. This gives the protein CAISADGSTGQGGYNEQFF.

In its sample, this clone was seen once. The chain joins TRBV9 to TRBJ1-1; maybe TRBD1 (5 bases). The CDR3 covers 13 residues. Trimming stripped 0 bases from V and 5 bases from J, with 8 bases between. The germline gives CDR1 SGDLS, CDR2 YYNGEE. CDR3 residues: CASSVGGTTEAFF. The DNA for the CDR3 is TGTGCCAGCAGCGTAGGAGGGACGACTGAAGCTTTCTTT.

J is TRBJ2-1 and V is TRBV4-1; 16 bases agree with TRBD2. This CDR3 spans 20 amino acids. CDR1 is MGHRA, CDR2 YSYEKL, per germline. J lost 1 base, V lost 3 bases, and 9 bases had no gene match. Here the CDR3 reads CASSQPGLAGGPGSYNEQFF. DNA of the CDR3: TGCGCCAGCAGCCAGCCGGGACTAGCGGGAGGGCCAGGGTCCTACAATGAGCAGTTCTTC.